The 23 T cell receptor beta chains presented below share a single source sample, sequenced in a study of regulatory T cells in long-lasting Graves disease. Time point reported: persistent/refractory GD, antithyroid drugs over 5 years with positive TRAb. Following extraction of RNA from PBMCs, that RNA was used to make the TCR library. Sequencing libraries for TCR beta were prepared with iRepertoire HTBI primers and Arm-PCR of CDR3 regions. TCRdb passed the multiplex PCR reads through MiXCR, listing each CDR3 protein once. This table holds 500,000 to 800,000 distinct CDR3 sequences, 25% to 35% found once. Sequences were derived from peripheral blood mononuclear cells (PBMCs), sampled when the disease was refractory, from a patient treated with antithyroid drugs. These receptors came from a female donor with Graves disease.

CDR3: CATSREAAVNEKLFF. CDR3 coding DNA: TGTGCCACCAGCAGAGAGGCAGCCGTTAATGAAAAACTGTTTTTT. J is TRBJ1-4 and V is TRBV15; unclear D gene. The CDR3 has 15 amino acids. CDR1 LNHNV and CDR2 YYDKDF come from the germline V gene (reference sequence). Deletions cut 0 bases from V and 4 bases from J, with 9 bases between.

CDR3 sequence reads: CSVRNRVNTEAFF. DNA of the CDR3: TGCAGCGTCCGTAACAGGGTGAACACTGAAGCTTTCTTT. This chain connects TRBV29-1 to TRBJ1-1; tentatively, D is TRBD1 (6 bases). The CDR3 is made up of 13 amino acids. Trimming shortened V by 6 bases and J by 0 bases, and 11 bases separated the two germline ends. Looked up from germline, CDR1 is SQVTM and CDR2 is ANQGSEA. The entire variable domain, with the rest obtained from reference TRBV29-1 and TRBJ1-1, is as follows: SAVISQKPSRDICQRGTSLTIQCQVDSQVTMMFWYRQQPGQSLTLIATANQGSEATYESGFVIDKFPISRPNLTFSTLTVSNMSPEDSSIYLCSVRNRVNTEAFFGQGTRLTVV.

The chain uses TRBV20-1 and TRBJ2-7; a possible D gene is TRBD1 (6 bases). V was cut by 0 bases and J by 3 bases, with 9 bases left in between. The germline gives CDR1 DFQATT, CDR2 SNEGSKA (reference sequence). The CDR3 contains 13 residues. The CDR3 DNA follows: TGCAGTGCTAGAGAGGGGGCTTTCTACGAGCAGTACTTC. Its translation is CSAREGAFYEQYF.

For the CDR3, the DNA is TGTGCCAGCAGCCCCAACGGGTTCGGAGGAAACACCATATATTTT. Protein sequence: CASSPNGFGGNTIYF. The chain links TRBV2 to TRBJ1-3; unclear D gene. This CDR3 contains 15 residues. Trimming stripped 6 bases from V and 4 bases from J, with 16 bases between. CDR1 is SNHLY and CDR2 is FYNNEI in the germline V gene.

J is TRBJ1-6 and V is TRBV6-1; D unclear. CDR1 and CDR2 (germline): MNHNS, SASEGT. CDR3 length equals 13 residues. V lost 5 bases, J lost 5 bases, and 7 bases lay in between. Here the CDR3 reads CASSPADNSPLHF. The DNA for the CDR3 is TGTGCCAGCAGTCCCGCGGATAATTCACCCCTCCACTTT.

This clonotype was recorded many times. CDR3 in amino acids: CASFPDSDSTGELFF. Written as DNA, the CDR3 is TGTGCCAGCTTCCCTGATTCGGACTCCACCGGGGAGCTGTTTTTT. V and J are TRBV28 and TRBJ2-2, with a tentative D call TRBD2 (5 bases). V was clipped by 8 bases and J by 4 bases, with 17 bases between them. Germline loops: CDR1 MDHEN, CDR2 SYDVKM. This CDR3 comprises 15 residues.

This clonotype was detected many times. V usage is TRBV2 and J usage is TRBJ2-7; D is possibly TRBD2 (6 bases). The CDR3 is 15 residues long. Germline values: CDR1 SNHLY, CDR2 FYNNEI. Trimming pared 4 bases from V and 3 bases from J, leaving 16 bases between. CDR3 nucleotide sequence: TGTGCCAGCAGTGTCTCCTTGGGGACTGGCTACGAGCAGTACTTC. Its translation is CASSVSLGTGYEQYF.

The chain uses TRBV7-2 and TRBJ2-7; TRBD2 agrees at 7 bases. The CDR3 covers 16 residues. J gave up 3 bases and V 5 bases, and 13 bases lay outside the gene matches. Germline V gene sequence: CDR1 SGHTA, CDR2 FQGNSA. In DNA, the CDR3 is TGTGCCAGCAGCCCTCTGGAGACTAGCAGGAACTACGAGCAGTACTTC. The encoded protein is CASSPLETSRNYEQYF.

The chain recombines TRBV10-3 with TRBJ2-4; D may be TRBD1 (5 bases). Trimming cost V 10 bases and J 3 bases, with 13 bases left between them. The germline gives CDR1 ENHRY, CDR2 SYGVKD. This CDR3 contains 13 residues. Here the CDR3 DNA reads TGTGCCACCGACAGTGGGGACAAAAACATTCAGTACTTC. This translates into CATDSGDKNIQYF.

The CDR3 here is CASGNYQPQHF. The CDR3 coding sequence is TGTGCTAGTGGGAACTATCAGCCCCAGCATTTT. The V call is TRBV12-5, the J call TRBJ1-5; no reliable D call. CDR1 is LGHNT, CDR2 FRNRAP, per germline. The CDR3 totals 11 residues. The V end lost 6 bases, the J end lost 5 bases, and 5 bases lay between the germline ends.

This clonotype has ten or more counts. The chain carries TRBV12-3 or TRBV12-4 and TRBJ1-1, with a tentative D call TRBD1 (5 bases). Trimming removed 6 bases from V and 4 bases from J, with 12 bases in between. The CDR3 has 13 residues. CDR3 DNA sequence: TGTGCCAGCAGGCCCAGGGTTAGCACTGAAGCTTTCTTT. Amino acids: CASRPRVSTEAFF.

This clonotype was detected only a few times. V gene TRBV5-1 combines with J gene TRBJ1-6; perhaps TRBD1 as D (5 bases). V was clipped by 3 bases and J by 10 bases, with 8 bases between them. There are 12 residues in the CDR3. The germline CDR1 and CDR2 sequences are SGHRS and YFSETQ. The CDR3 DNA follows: TGCGCCAGCAGCTGGGACGGATCACCCCTCCACTTT. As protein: CASSWDGSPLHF.

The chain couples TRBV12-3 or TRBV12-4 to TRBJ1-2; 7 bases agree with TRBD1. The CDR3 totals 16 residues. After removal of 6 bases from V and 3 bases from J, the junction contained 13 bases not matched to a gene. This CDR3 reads CASSSGQLSDHYGYTF. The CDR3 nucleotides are TGTGCCAGCAGCTCGGGACAGCTCTCCGACCACTATGGCTACACCTTC.

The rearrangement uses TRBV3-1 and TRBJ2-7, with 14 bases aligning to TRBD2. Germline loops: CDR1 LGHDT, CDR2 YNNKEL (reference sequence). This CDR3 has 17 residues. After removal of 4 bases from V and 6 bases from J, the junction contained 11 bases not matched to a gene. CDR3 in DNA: TGTGCCAGCAGCCCAGGACTAGCGGGAGGCCTAGGTGGCGAGCAGTACTTC. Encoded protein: CASSPGLAGGLGGEQYF.

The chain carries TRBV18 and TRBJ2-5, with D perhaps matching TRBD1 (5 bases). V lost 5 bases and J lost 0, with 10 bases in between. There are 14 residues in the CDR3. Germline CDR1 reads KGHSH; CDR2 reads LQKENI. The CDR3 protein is CASSTDSHQETQYF. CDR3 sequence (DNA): TGTGCCAGCTCAACCGACAGCCACCAAGAGACCCAGTACTTC. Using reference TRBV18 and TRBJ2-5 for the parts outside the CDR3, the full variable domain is NAGVMQNPRHLVRRRGQEARLRCSPMKGHSHVYWYRQLPEEGLKFMVYLQKENIIDESGMPKERFSAEFPKEGPSILRIQQVVRGDSAAYFCASSTDSHQETQYFGPGTRLLVL.

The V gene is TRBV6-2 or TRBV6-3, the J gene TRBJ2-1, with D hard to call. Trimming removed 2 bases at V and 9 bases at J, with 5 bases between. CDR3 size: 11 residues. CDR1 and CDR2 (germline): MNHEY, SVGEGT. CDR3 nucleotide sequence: TGTGCCAGCAGTTACGGTCCTGAGCAGTTCTTC. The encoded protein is CASSYGPEQFF.

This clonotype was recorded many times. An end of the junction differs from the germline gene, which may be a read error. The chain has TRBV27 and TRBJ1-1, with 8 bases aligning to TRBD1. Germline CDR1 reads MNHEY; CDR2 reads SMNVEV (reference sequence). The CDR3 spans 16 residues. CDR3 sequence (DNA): TGTGCCAGCAGTTTAACCGGGGACAGGTGGAGAACTGAGGCTTTCTTT. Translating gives CASSLTGDRWRTEAFF.

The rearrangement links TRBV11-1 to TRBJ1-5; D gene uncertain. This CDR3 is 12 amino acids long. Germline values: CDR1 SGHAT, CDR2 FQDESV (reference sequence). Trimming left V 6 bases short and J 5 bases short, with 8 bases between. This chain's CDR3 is CASSRMDQPQHF. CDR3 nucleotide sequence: TGTGCCAGCAGTCGCATGGATCAGCCCCAGCATTTT.

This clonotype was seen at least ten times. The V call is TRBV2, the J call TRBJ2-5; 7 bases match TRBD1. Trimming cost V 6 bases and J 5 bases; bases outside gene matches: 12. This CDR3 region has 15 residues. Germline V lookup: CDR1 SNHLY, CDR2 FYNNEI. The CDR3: CASSERQGLQETQYF. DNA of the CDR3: TGTGCCAGCAGCGAGAGACAGGGTTTGCAGGAGACCCAGTACTTC.

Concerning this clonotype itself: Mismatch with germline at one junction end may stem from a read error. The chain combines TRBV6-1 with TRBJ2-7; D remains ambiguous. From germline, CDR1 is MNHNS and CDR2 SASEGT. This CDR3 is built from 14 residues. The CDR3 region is CASIEARSSYEQYF. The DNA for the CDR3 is TGTGCCAGCATTGAAGCGAGAAGCTCCTACGAGCAGTACTTC.

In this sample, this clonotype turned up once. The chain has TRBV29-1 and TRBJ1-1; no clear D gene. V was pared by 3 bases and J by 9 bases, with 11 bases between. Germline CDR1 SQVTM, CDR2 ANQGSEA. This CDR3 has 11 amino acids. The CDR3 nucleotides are TGCAGCGTTGATCTCAGCAACAAAGCTTTCTTT. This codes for CSVDLSNKAFF.

CDR3 DNA: TGTGCCAGCTCATGGGCAGGGACGAACACCGGGGAGCTGTTTTTT. Translation gives CASSWAGTNTGELFF. The chain links TRBV27 to TRBJ2-2; a weak D match, TRBD1 (5 bases). The germline V gene has CDR1 MNHEY and CDR2 SMNVEV (reference sequence). The CDR3 has 15 amino acids. V gave up 8 bases and J gave up 0 bases, with 13 bases separating them.

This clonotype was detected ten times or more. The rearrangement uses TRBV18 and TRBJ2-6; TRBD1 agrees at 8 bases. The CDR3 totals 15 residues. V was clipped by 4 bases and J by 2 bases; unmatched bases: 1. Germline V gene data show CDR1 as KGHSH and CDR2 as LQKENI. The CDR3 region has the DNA TGTGCCAGCTCACTCAGGGGGCCTGGGGCCAACGTCCTGACTTTC. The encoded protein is CASSLRGPGANVLTF.